This T cell receptor beta chain stems from a study of blood T cell repertoires in COVID-19. About the study: T cells, B-cell-depleted T cells, or PBMCs provided the cDNA or gDNA that served as material.

Individuals drawn from approximately 22 US areas were roughly 18 to 95 years old. CDR3 length: 14 residues. Germline loops: CDR1 LNHDA, CDR2 SQIVND (reference sequence). V gave up 4 bases and J gave up 9 bases; unmatched junction bases: 2. Per the study methods: Amplifying reference gene primers gave estimates of nucleated cell counts. Produced via immunoSEQ multiplex PCR; TCRdb's table is partial and in-frame only. V and J calls and clone size are given by that table; D and trimming were obtained from the DNA. The sample lists about 460,000 clones, 80% to 90% occurring once. This clone came up a few times. Other DNA sequences of this sample code for an identical CDR3.

The TCR was taken from a woman in her fifties or sixties who had recovered from COVID-19. Sequences were obtained from PBMCs or T cells enriched from blood (not recorded which). J is TRBJ1-6 and V is TRBV19; 11 positions match TRBD1. This CDR3 reads CASSTGTGGSPLHF. In nucleotides, the CDR3 is TGTGCCAGTAGTACCGGGACAGGGGGTTCACCCCTCCACTTT.